Included here is one T cell receptor beta chain sequence, with context. Antigen specificity is unknown. The protocol was immunoSEQ multiplex PCR, while the TCRdb copy is restricted to in-frame clones and leaves out a portion. The sample has about 3,000 clones; about 79% are singletons. The sample is drawn from a study of immune cell composition in non-small cell lung cancer. Turning to the study itself: Tumours were mainly lung adenocarcinoma or squamous cell carcinoma. Study-wide findings and caveats: No significant correlation existed between pack-years smoked and tumour clonality. TIL tumour reactivity correlated with maximal tumour-associated clone frequency in adenocarcinoma. Clones >0.5% enriched in tumour were rarer in adenocarcinoma (about 33%) than squamous (around 75%).

This CDR3 comprises 20 residues. CDR1 is MDHEN and CDR2 is SYDVKM in the germline V gene. V lost 6 bases and J lost 0; bases outside the gene matches: 16. Material for sequencing was lung tumor tissue. The clonotype originates from a human donor with non-small cell lung cancer. The V call is TRBV28, the J call TRBJ2-7; TRBD2 matches 14 bases. This CDR3 reads CASSQLPGLAGGPSSYEQYF. The DNA of the CDR3 is TGTGCCAGCAGCCAACTCCCTGGACTAGCGGGAGGTCCAAGCTCCTACGAGCAGTACTTC.